This T cell receptor (beta chain) was obtained from a study of chemoradiotherapy in HPV16-positive cancers. Looking at the study overall: Candidate HPV-specific clones and shared TCR motifs came from two HPV16-positive patients. Findings of the study overall: Non-HPV-specific T cells did not expand in tumors during treatment, whereas candidate HPV-specific clones and E7-related motifs did. Only a couple of HPV16-positive patients supplied the functional HPV-specificity definition.

Over chemoradiotherapy, repertoires were sampled more than once. Germline V gene data show CDR1 as SGDLS and CDR2 as YYNGEE. Trimming took 0 bases from V and 4 from J, leaving 13 bases between them. The length of the CDR3 is 15 residues. Generated by immunoSEQ multiplex PCR, the TCRdb table keeps only in-frame clones and is missing some. The top ten clones hold approximately 6.1% of a sample with roughly 320 clones, approximately 90% of them seen once. Points on this clone: Its antigen is undetermined.

The rearrangement joins TRBV9 to TRBJ2-5, with D tentatively TRBD2 (6 bases). The specimen comprised tumor tissue, sampled from a patient who underwent chemoradiotherapy. This sequence was found in a human donor with HPV-associated anogenital cancer. In DNA form, the CDR3 reads TGTGCCAGCAGCGTAGCGGGAGCGGCTAGAGAGACCCAGTACTTC. It encodes CASSVAGAARETQYF.